The rows below give T cell receptor beta chains drawn from one sample of a study of blood T cell repertoires in COVID-19. Sequencing used immunoSEQ multiplex PCR; TCRdb keeps in-frame clones, though not all of them. The sample lists 290,000 or so clones, around nine tenths seen once, with over 2% in the top ten. Specimen: PBMCs or T cells enriched from blood (not recorded which). The receptor source for this set is a woman aged 18-29 years who had recovered from COVID-19. Each CDR3 is given without its conserved first and last residue.

>TRBV19
ASSGQGAGELF
>TRBV3-1/TRBV3-2
ASSQVFSSETQY
>TRBV15
ATSRSPGLAGAVYNEQF
>TRBV7-6
ASSRGTGGAKTQY
>TRBV27
ASSPLGGQGNTIY
>TRBV7-8
ASSLQTGLSQPQH
>TRBV2
ASNFVVIEGAGGYT
>TRBV6-5
ASSYSIGDSAF
>TRBV7-9
ASSSTSGTQRRVLN
>TRBV27
ASSLGQGDWKGYT
>TRBV5-1
ASSWTGLNTEAF
>TRBV4-1
ASSPQASGYGDTQY
>TRBV4-1
ASSQDTRLSPYEQY
>TRBV11-2
ASSYTSGSSPEQF
>TRBV3-1/TRBV3-2
ASSQGAGAMYNEQF
>TRBV4-1
ASSQGQGAWEQF
>TRBV11-3
ASSREGVSYNEQF
>TRBV6-5
ASSYFPGSYNEQF
>TRBV9
ASSPGQGGTDTQY
>TRBV6-5
ASKPGQGMLYEQY
>TRBV7-8
ASSPRAGFNEKLF
>TRBV7-3
ASSLTGRRESTDTQY
>TRBV6-5
ASRTDWGGDQPQH
>TRBV5-1
ASSFSNRGPYEQY
>TRBV24-1
ATSASQGGTTDTQY
>TRBV28
ASRGQGKGQPQH
>TRBV2
ASLKEASNIEQF
>TRBV18
ASSRQGAGETQY
>TRBV7-9
ASSIGLAGANTGELF
>TRBV19
ASSIGGTGRFVYNEQF
>TRBV23-1
ASSPTESNQPQH
>TRBV3-1/TRBV3-2
ASSLGWDRGSRTEAF
>TRBV24-1
ATSRDSVDRELF
>TRBV7-2
ASSLDSNHNEKLF
>TRBV10-3
AISEGLAGGNTQY
>TRBV4-3
ASSRAEGEPQH
>TRBV14
ASSHRVLAGNEQF
>TRBV9
ASSVDIAGAVYSNEQF
>TRBV20-1
SARFSGHH
>TRBV7-3
ASSSGTSPRQEQF
>TRBV5-8
ASSLGLAGEAV
>TRBV9
ASSVGVGSYNSPLH